This TCR beta chain was sequenced during a study of blood T cells in healthy people across ages. Germline CDR1 MDHEN, CDR2 SYDVKM. The length of the CDR3 is 15 residues. The V and J ends lost 5 bases and 5 bases respectively, with 15 bases between them. On this clonotype itself: Its antigen is still unknown.

Ten milliliters of peripheral blood were drawn from each donor. Each sample provided at least 5.5 micrograms of extracted total RNA. Study-wide results and caveats: More naive CD4+ cells and higher diversity marked long-lived donors relative to aged donors.

A sample-barcoded 5' primer and a J-beta primer mix were used in a second PCR of roughly 7 to 11 cycles. TCRdb reprocessed the 5' RACE reads with MiXCR, giving one entry per CDR3 protein. In the table there are hundreds of thousands of distinct CDR3 sequences, approximately 35% of which are singletons. This chain links TRBV28 with TRBJ2-2, with D possibly TRBD2 on 6 matching bases. The specimen sequenced was blood. The clonotype was recovered from a man between 18 and 35 years old in good health. This CDR3 is CASSPPLAGTGELFF. In nucleotides, the CDR3 is TGTGCCAGCAGTCCACCCCTTGCGGGGACCGGGGAGCTGTTTTTT.